This TCR beta chain was observed in a study of human thymus T cells. Whole-study results and caveats: Related research examined unrelated individuals and reported that their thymic repertoires overlapped highly. There appeared to be biased usage of V and J genes in thymic and blood repertoires.

Details on this clone: As yet, its antigen is unknown.

Sequencing was performed with immunoSEQ multiplex PCR; in TCRdb, only in-frame clones are kept and a portion is missing. The top ten hold 0.025% to 0.035% of the sample, which has about 78,000 clones, roughly 96% seen once. CDR1 PRHDT and CDR2 FYEKMQ come from the germline V gene (reference sequence). CDR3 length: 13 amino acids. V lost 4 bases to trimming and J lost 4 bases, with 11 bases between them. The study used thymus tissue resected during corrective heart surgery. Sequenced input: thymus tissue. The TCR comes from a boy under two years old with a congenital heart defect but otherwise immunologically healthy. J is TRBJ2-7 and V is TRBV13; no definite D call. The CDR3 region has the DNA TGTGCCAGCAGCTCGACTGGATTGTACGAGCAGTACTTC. Its protein product is CASSSTGLYEQYF.